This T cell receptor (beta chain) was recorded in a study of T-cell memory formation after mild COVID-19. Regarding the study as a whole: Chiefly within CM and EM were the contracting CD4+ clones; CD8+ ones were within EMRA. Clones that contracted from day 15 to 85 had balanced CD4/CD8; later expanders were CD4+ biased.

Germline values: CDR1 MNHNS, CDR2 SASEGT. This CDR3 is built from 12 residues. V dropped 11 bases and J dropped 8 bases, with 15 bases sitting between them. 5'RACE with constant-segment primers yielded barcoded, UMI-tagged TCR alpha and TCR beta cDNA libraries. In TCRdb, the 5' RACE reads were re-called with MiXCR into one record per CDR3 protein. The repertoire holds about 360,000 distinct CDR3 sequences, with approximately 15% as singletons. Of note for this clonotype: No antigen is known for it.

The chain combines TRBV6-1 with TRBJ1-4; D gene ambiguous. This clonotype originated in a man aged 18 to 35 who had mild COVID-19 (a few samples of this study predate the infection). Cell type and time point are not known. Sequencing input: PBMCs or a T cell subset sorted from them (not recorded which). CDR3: CAVRRSGEKLFF. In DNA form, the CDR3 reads TGTGCCGTCCGTCGCAGCGGCGAAAAACTGTTTTTT.